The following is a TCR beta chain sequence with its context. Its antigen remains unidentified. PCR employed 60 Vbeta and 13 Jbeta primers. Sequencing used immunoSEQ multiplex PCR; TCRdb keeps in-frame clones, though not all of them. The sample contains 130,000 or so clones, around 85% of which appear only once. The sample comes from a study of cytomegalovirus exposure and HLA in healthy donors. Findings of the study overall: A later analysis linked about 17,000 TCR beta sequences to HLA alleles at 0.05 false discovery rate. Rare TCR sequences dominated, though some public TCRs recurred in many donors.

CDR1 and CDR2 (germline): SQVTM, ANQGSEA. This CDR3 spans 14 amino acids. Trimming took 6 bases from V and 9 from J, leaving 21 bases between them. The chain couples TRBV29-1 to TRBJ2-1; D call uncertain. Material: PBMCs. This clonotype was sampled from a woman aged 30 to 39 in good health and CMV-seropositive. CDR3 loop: CSVSNRLEFGEQFF. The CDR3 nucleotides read TGCAGCGTCTCAAACCGCTTGGAGTTCGGTGAGCAGTTCTTC.